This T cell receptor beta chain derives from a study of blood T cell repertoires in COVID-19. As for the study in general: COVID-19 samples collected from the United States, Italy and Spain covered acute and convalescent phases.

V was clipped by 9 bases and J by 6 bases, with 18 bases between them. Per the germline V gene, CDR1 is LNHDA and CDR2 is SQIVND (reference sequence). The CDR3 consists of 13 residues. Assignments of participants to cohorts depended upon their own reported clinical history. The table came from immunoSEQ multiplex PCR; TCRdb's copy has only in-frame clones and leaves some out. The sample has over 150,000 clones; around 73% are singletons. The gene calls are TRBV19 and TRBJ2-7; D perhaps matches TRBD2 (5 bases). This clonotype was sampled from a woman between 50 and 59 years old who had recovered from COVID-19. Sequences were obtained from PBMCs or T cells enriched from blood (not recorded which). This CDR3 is CARGPTRPGEQYF. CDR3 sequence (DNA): TGTGCCAGAGGTCCCACTAGACCCGGCGAGCAGTACTTC.